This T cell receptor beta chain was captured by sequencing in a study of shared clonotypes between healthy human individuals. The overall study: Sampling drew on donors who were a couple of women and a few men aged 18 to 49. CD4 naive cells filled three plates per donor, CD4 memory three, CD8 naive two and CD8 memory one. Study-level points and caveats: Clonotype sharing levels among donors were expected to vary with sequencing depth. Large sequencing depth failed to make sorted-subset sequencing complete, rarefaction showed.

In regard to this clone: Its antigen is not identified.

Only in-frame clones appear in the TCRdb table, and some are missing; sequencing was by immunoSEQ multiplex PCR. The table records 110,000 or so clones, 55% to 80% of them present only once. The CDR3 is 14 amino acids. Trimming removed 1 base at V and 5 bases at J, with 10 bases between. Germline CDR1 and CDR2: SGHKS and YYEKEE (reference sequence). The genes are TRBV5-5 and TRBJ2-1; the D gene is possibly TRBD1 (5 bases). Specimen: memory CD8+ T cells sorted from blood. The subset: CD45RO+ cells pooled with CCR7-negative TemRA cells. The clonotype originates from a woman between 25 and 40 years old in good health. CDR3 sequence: CASSLTGSDNEQFF. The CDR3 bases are TGTGCCAGCAGCTTGACAGGTTCGGACAATGAGCAGTTCTTC.